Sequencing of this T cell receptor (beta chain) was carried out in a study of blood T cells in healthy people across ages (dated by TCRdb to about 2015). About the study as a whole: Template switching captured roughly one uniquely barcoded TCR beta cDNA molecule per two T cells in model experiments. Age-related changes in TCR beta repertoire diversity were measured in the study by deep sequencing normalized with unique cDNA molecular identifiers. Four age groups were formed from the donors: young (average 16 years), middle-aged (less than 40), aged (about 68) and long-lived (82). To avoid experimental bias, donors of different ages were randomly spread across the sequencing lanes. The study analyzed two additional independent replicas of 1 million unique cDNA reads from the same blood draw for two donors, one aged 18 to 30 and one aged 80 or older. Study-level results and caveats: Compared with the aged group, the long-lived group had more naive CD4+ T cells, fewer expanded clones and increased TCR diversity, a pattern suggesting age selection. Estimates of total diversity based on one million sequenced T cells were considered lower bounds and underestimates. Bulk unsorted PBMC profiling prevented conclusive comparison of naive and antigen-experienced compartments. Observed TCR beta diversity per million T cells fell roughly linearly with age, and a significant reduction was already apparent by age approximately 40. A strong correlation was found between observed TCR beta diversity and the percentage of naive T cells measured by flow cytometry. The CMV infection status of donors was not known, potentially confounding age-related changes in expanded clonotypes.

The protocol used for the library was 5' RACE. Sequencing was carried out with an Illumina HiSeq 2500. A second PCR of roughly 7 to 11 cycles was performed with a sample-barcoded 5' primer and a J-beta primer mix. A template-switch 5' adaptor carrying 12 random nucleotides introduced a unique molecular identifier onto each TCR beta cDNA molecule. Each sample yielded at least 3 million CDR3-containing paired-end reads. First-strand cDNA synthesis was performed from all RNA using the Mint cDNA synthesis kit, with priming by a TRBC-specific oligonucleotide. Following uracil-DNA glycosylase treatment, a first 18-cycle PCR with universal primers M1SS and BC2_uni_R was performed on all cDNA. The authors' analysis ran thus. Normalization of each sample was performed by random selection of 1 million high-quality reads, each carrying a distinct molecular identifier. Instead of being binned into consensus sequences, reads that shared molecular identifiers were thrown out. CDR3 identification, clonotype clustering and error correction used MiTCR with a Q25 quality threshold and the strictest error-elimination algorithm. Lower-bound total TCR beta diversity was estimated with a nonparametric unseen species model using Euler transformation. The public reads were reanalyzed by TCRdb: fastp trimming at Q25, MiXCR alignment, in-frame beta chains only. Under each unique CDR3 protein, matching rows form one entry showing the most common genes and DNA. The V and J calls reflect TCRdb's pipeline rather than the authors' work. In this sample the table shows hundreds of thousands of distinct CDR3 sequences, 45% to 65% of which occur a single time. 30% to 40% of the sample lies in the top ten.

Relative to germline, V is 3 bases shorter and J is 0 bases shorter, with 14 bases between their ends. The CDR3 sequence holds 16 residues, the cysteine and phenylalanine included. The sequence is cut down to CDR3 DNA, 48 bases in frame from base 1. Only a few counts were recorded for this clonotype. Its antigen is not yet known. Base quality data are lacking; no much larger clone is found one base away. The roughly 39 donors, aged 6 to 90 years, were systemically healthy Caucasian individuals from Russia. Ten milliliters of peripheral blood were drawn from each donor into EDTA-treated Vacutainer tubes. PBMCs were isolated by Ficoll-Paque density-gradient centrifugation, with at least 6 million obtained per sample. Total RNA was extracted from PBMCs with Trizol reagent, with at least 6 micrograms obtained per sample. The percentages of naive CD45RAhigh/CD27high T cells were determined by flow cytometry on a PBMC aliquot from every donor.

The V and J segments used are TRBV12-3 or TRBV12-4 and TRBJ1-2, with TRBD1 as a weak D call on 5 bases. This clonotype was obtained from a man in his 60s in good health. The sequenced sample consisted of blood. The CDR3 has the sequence CASSLKGVWSNYGYTF. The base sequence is TGTGCCAGCAGTTTGAAAGGGGTTTGGTCTAACTATGGCTACACCTTC.